This TCR beta chain emerged from a study of control samples from healthy donors and cancer patients. With 8 bases clipped from V and 1 base from J, the junction kept 5 bases outside the gene matches. The CDR3 runs 13 residues. Germline values: CDR1 MNHEY, CDR2 SVGAGI. Only in-frame clones appear in the TCRdb table, and some are missing; sequencing was by immunoSEQ multiplex PCR. The sample yields over 15,000 clones, about 89% seen once. The sequenced sample consisted of PBMCs. This receptor was taken from a man aged 60-69 years with head and neck cancer. The chain employs TRBV6-5 and TRBJ2-7; the match to TRBD1 covers 7 bases. CDR3 loop: CASATGRSYEQYF. In nucleotides, the CDR3 is TGTGCCAGCGCGACAGGGCGGTCCTACGAGCAGTACTTC.